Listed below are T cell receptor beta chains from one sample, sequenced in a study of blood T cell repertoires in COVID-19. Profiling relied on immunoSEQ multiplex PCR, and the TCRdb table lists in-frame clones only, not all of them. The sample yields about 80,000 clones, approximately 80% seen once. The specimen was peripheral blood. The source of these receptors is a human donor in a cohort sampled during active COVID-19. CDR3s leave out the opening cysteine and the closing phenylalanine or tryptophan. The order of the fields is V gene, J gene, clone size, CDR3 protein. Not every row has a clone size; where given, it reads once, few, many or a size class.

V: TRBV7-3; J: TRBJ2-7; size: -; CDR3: ASSLQANYEQY
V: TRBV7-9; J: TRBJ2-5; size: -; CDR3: ASSSLRETQY
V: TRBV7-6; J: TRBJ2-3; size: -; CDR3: ASSLFRALSTDTQY
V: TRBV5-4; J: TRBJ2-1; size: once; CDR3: ASSLGGTSHYNEQF
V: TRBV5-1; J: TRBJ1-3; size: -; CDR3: ASSLDGAKGPGNTIY
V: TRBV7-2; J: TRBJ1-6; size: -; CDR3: ASSLDLGSPLH
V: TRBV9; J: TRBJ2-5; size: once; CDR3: ASSVRGWETQY
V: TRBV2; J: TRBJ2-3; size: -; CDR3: ASRPGQGRRTDTQY
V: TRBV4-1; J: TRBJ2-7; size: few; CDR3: ASSLRLSYEQY
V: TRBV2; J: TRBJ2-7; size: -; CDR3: ATAGTGIYYEQY
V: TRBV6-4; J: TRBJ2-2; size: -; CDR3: ASSLLGLAGAGTGELF
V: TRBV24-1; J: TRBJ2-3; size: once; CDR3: ATSGGQIRGTDTQY
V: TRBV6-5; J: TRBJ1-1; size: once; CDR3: ASRSRGRGTEAF
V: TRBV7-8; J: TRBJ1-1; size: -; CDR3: ASSAGQGLDTEAF
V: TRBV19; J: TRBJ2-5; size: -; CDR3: ASSITSGGAVETQY
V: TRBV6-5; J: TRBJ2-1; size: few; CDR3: ASRQIWDRDNEQF
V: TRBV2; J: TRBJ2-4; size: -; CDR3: ASTDRWDIQY
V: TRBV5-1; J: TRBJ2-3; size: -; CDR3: ASSLDGRALSSTDTQY
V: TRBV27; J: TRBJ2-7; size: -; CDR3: ASSFGRVVAYEQY
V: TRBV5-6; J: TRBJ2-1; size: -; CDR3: ASSLVAGEFYNEQF
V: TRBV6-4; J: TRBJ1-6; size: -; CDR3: ANTGRAVGNSPLH
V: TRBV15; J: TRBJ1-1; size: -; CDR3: ASRSSTNTEAF
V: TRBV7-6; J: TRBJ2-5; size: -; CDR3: ASSASVGGGETQY
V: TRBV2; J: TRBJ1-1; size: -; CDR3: ASSDGQGDTEAF
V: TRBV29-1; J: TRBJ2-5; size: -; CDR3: SVEGPWGEVTQY
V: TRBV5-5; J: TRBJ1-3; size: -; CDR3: ASSLEGVGGNTIY
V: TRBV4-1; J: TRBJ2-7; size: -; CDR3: ASSQVLGTAYEQY
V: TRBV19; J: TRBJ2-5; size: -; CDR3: ASSRGPGGETQY
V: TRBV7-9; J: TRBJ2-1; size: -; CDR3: ASSLGTGYNEQF
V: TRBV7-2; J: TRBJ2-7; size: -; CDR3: ASSLESGGAYEQY
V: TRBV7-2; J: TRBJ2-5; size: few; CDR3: ASSFLASGIETQY
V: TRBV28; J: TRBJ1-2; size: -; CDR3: ASRVGAGGVNYT
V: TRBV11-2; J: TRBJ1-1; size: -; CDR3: ASSVQDYTEAF
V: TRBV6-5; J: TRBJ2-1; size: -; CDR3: ASTSSGGTNEQF
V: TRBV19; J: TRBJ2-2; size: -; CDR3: ASTGTGGGSGELF
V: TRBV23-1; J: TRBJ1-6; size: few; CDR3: ASSQSLRSPLH
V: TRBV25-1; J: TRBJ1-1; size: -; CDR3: ASSDATGPNTEAF
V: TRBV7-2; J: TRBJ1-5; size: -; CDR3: ASSPTYRGNQPQH
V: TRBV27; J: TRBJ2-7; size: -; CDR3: ASSTAQGSYEQY
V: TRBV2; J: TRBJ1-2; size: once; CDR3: ASNLRANYGYT
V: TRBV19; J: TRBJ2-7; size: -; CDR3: ASSTLTGASYEQY
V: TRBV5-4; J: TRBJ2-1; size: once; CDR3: ASSAPAGDNEQF
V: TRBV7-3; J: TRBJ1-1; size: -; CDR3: ASSLTGGQGRTEAF
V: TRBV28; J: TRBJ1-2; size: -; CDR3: AAGVIREGYT
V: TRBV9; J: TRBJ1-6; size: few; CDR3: ASSPHSAGSSPLH
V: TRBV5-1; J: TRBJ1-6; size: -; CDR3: ASHEGTGDNSPLH